The 17 T cell receptor beta chains given below trace back to one sample, sequenced in a study of tissue T cells after allogeneic stem cell transplantation. This table comes from immunoSEQ multiplex PCR, and its TCRdb copy is limited to in-frame clones, with some not included. This sample has 9,000 to 13,000 clones; roughly two fifths occur once, and the top ten carry 1.8%. Time point indicated: mouse harvest day 7 after allogeneic transplant. Mouse grafts combined 10^7 T-cell-depleted bone marrow cells with 10^6 splenic CD5+ T cells. The specimen sequenced was skin. These receptor sequences come from a female BALB/c mouse given C57BL/6 T cells with graft-versus-host disease after an allogeneic hematopoietic cell transplant.

About this clone: Gene names and germline refer to mouse. The missing CDR3 end, 1 residue past where the read stops, is filled in from the germline J gene. The V call is TRBV15, the J call TRBJ1-3; D unclear. Germline values: CDR1 SGHND, CDR2 FRSKSL. The CDR3 covers 11 residues. Between the trimmed V and J ends, which lost 2 bases and 6 bases, there was a span of 2 bases. The covered CDR3 bases are TGTGCCAGCAGTTTACAAAATACGCTCTAT. Amino acid sequence: CASSLQNTLY. The full-length CDR3 reads as CASSLQNTLYF.

This clone was counted a few times. These gene names are mouse names. The read gets to within 1 residue of the CDR3 end, and the germline J gene fills in the rest. J is TRBJ2-3 and V is TRBV23. The CDR3 length is 14 residues. Germline CDR1 reads KGHTA; CDR2 reads FQNQQP. CDR3: CSSSQWGDAETLYF. The DNA read from the CDR3 is TGCTCCAGCAGTCAATGGGGCGATGCAGAAACGCTGTAT.

In its sample, this clone is medium-sized. The germline and genes are mouse ones. The read halts 1 residue ahead of the CDR3 end, with the missing end drawn from the germline J gene. This chain links TRBV26 with TRBJ2-5, with 7 bases that match TRBD2. Trimming cost V 6 bases and J 5 bases; bases outside gene matches: 2. The CDR3 has 12 amino acids. The germline V gene encodes CDR1 KGHPV and CDR2 FQNQEV (reference sequence). The sequenced CDR3 bases are TGTGCCAGCAGGTTGGGGGGAGACACCCAGTAC. Its translation: CASRLGGDTQY. The entire CDR3 protein is CASRLGGDTQYF.

Of note for this clone: Mouse names are used for the genes. The read gets to within 1 residue of the CDR3 end, and the germline J gene fills in the rest. The chain has TRBV1 and TRBJ2-1, with D hard to call. The CDR3 totals 12 residues. Germline V gene data show CDR1 as NSQYPW and CDR2 as LRSPGD (reference sequence). V was cut by 1 base and J by 3 bases, with 1 base left in between. The covered CDR3 bases are TGCACCTGCAGTGCAGTCTATGCTGAGCAGTTC. Translating it yields CTCSAVYAEQF. The whole CDR3 protein reads CTCSAVYAEQFF.

Concerning this clone itself: Gene labels here are mouse ones. The read gets to within 1 residue of the CDR3 end, and the germline J gene fills in the rest. This chain uses TRBV3 with TRBJ1-2, with a tentative D call TRBD1 (5 bases). The germline V gene has CDR1 SNHLY and CDR2 FYNGKV (reference sequence). V dropped 5 bases and J dropped 0 bases, with 7 bases sitting between them. This CDR3 region has 13 residues. The CDR3 sequence is CASSPTANSDYTF. The part of the CDR3 DNA that was read is TGTGCCAGCAGCCCGACAGCAAACTCCGACTACACC. Complete variable domain (other parts from reference TRBV3 and TRBJ1-2): GPKVLQIPSHQIIDMGQMVTLNCDPVSNHLYFYWYKQILGQQMEFLVNFYNGKVMEKSKLFKDQFSVERPDGSYFTLKIQPTALEDSAVYFCASSPTANSDYTFGSGTRLLVI.

For this clone: Mouse names are used for the genes. The read comes to an end 1 residue before the CDR3 does, leaving the germline J gene to fill in the end. V usage is TRBV13-2 and J usage is TRBJ2-7; D remains ambiguous. V lost 4 bases and J 0 bases, leaving 8 bases between the germline ends. From germline, CDR1 is NNHNN and CDR2 SYGAGS (reference sequence). The CDR3 runs 13 residues. The DNA read from the CDR3 is TGTGCCAGCGGTATCAGGAGCTCCTATGAACAGTAC. It specifies CASGIRSSYEQY. The whole CDR3 protein reads CASGIRSSYEQYF.

Concerning this clone: Germline and genes: mouse. Other DNA sequences in the same sample also yield this CDR3. Partial CDR3 DNA: TGTGCCAGCAGTCTGCTGGGGGGCTATGCTGAGCAGTTC. Amino acids: CASSLLGGYAEQF. The CDR3, in full, reads CASSLLGGYAEQFF. The chain uses TRBV26 and TRBJ2-1; 8 bases fit TRBD2. The CDR3 is cut off 1 residue early in the read; its end comes from the germline J gene. Germline lookup yields CDR1 KGHPV and CDR2 FQNQEV (reference sequence). The length of the CDR3 is 14 residues. V dropped 2 bases and J dropped 3; count of bases not matched to a gene: 0.

Comment on this clone: The gene symbols are mouse symbols. The read ends 1 residue before the CDR3 terminus; that terminus is restored from the germline J gene. The rearrangement links TRBV3 to TRBJ2-2; TRBD2 aligns across 11 bases. The CDR3 is 16 amino acids. Germline V gene lookup returns CDR1 SNHLY and CDR2 FYNGKV (reference sequence). Losses at the gene ends were 3 bases for V and 0 bases for J; bases not matched to a gene: 0. Partial CDR3 DNA: TGTGCCAGCAGCTTGACTGGGGGGGCAAACACCGGGCAGCTCTAC. It codes for CASSLTGGANTGQLY. The full-length CDR3 reads as CASSLTGGANTGQLYF.

Concerning this clone itself: Genes and germline come from the mouse. The CDR3 sequence is CSSRLRGDQDTQYF. The sequenced part of the CDR3 DNA is TGCTCCAGCAGACTAAGGGGGGACCAAGACACCCAGTAC. The chain combines TRBV23 with TRBJ2-5. The sequenced fragment ends 1 residue before the CDR3 boundary, so the rest is inferred from the germline J gene. Germline CDR1 is KGHTA and CDR2 is FQNQQP. The CDR3 has 14 amino acids.

Sample share makes this clone medium-sized. Germline and genes: mouse. The CDR3 is CASTTGNTLYF. Partial CDR3 DNA: TGTGCCAGCACTACTGGAAATACGCTCTAT. V usage is TRBV26 and J usage is TRBJ1-3; no clear D. Sequencing ends 1 residue short of the CDR3 end; the germline J gene provides the rest. The ends were cut back, 7 bases at V and 2 bases at J, with 3 bases in the middle. CDR3 size: 11 residues. Germline loops: CDR1 KGHPV, CDR2 FQNQEV (reference sequence).

Comments on this clone: Each gene name is a mouse one. The read terminates 1 residue before the CDR3 end, so the remaining end is supplied by the germline J gene. The sample holds other DNA sequences that translate to the same CDR3. The chain has TRBV26 and TRBJ1-3, with 7 bases identical to TRBD1. The V and J ends lost 3 bases and 1 base, in that order; junction bases with no gene match: 0. Germline CDR1 KGHPV, CDR2 FQNQEV (reference sequence). The length of the CDR3 is 14 residues. The DNA read from the CDR3 is TGTGCCAGCAGTCTACAGGGGTCTGGAAATACGCTCTAT. The encoded protein is CASSLQGSGNTLY. The entire CDR3 is CASSLQGSGNTLYF.

In the case of this clone: Gene and germline names: mouse. The read finishes 1 residue shy of the CDR3 end, and the germline J gene is used to complete it. The chain recombines TRBV19 with TRBJ2-2; tentative D call: TRBD1 (6 bases). Trimming took off 1 base at V and 0 bases at J, with 10 bases between the two ends. Germline loops: CDR1 FNHDT, CDR2 SITEND (reference sequence). The CDR3 is 16 residues long. CDR3 DNA (partial): TGTGCCAGCAGTATAATCGGGACAACAAACACCGGGCAGCTCTAC. Protein: CASSIIGTTNTGQLY. The entire CDR3 is CASSIIGTTNTGQLYF.

A remark on this clone: Genes and germline are mouse. The read ends 1 residue early relative to the CDR3; the germline J gene fills the gap. The J gene is TRBJ1-2, the V gene TRBV26; D remains ambiguous. Trimming stripped 0 bases from V and 2 bases from J, with 4 bases between. Germline V gene data show CDR1 as KGHPV and CDR2 as FQNQEV (reference sequence). The CDR3 loop spans 13 amino acids. The CDR3 here is CASSLSQNSDYTF. The covered CDR3 bases are TGTGCCAGCAGTCTGTCGCAGAACTCCGACTACACC.

In the case of this clone: Gene names are mouse gene names. The read ends 1 residue shy of where the CDR3 ends; the end is completed using the germline J gene. The chain uses TRBV3 and TRBJ1-4, with 11 bases that match TRBD1. Germline lookup yields CDR1 SNHLY and CDR2 FYNGKV (reference sequence). The CDR3 is 14 amino acids. V trimming: 4 bases; J trimming: 6 bases; junction bases outside the gene matches: 1. CDR3 DNA (partial): TGTGCCAGCAGCTCGGGACAGGGGGACGAAAGATTATTT. Amino acids: CASSSGQGDERLF. The entire CDR3 reads CASSSGQGDERLFF.

Comment on this clone: Genes and germline come from the mouse. The read ends 1 residue shy of where the CDR3 ends; the end is completed using the germline J gene. The chain is built from TRBV4 and TRBJ2-5; 9 bases fit TRBD2. The CDR3 spans 16 residues. With 5 bases clipped from V and 3 bases from J, the junction kept 9 bases outside the gene matches. The germline gives CDR1 LGHDT, CDR2 YNNKQL (reference sequence). The chain's CDR3 is CASSLLLGGGQDTQYF. CDR3 DNA, as far as it was read: TGTGCCAGCAGCCTACTACTGGGGGGCGGGCAAGACACCCAGTAC.

This clone has just a few counts. Genes and germline come from the mouse. The CDR3 is cut off 1 residue early in the read; its end comes from the germline J gene. The chain is built from TRBV26 and TRBJ2-4; D remains unclear. The germline gives CDR1 KGHPV, CDR2 FQNQEV (reference sequence). Trimming pared 3 bases from V and 0 bases from J, leaving 1 base between. The CDR3 has 12 residues. The DNA read from the CDR3 is TGTGCCAGCAGTCTTAGTCAAAACACCTTGTAC. Its translation is CASSLSQNTLY. The full CDR3 protein reads CASSLSQNTLYF.

About this clone: These gene names are mouse names. The read ends 1 residue early relative to the CDR3; the germline J gene fills the gap. This chain uses TRBV3 with TRBJ2-7; 9 bases map to TRBD2. Germline CDR1 reads SNHLY; CDR2 reads FYNGKV (reference sequence). The CDR3 covers 14 residues. V shed 5 bases, J shed 0 bases, and the junction held 2 bases outside the gene matches. CDR3 residues: CASSRTGASYEQYF. Incomplete CDR3 DNA: TGTGCCAGCAGCAGGACTGGGGCCTCCTATGAACAGTAC.